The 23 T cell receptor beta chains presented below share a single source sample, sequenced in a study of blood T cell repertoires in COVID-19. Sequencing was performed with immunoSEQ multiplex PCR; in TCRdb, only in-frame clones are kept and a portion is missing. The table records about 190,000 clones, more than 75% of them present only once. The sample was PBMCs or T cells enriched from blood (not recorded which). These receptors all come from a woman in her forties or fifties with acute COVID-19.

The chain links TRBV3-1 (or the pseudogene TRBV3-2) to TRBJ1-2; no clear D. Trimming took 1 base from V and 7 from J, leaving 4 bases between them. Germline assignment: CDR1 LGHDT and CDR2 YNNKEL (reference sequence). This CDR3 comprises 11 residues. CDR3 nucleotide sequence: TGTGCCAGCAGCCAAGGTAGTGGCTACACCTTC. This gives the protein CASSQGSGYTF.

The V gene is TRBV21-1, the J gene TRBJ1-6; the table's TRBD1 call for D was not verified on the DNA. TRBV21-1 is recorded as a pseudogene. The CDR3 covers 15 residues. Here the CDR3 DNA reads TGTGCCAGCAGGTACAGGGGCTCCTATAATTCACCCCTCCACTTT. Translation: CASRYRGSYNSPLHF.

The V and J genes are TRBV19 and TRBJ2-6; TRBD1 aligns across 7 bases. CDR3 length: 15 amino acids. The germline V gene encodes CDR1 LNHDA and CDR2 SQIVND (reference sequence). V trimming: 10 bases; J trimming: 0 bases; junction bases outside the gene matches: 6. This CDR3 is CAIGTVSSGANVLTF. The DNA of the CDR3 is TGTGCCATAGGGACAGTAAGCTCTGGGGCCAACGTCCTGACTTTC.

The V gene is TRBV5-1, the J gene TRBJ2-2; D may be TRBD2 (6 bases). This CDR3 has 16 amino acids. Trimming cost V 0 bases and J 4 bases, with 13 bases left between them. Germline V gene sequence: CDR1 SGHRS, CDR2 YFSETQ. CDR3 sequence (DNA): TGCGCCAGCAGCTTGGTAGTGGGGGGAAGCACCGGGGAGCTGTTTTTT. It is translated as CASSLVVGGSTGELFF.

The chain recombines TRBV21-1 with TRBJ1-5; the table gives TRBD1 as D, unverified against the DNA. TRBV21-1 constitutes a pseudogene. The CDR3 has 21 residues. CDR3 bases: TGTGCCAGCATCCAATTAAAGTGGGACAGGGGACCCCCTTGTGGCAATCAGCCCCAGCATTTT. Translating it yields CASIQLKWDRGPPCGNQPQHF.

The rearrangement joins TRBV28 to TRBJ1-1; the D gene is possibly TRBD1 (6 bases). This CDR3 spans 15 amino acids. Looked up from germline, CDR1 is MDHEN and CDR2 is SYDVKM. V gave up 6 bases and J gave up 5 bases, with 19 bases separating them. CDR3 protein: CASSPTGTLRTEAFF. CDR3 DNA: TGTGCCAGCAGCCCAACGGGGACATTGAGGACTGAAGCTTTCTTT.

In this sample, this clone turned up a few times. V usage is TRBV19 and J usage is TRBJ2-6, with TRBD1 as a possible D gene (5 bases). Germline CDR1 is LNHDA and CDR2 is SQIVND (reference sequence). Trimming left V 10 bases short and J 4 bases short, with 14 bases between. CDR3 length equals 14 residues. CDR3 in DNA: TGTGCCACTAAGGGGTCCGGGGGGGCCAACGTCCTGACTTTC. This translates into CATKGSGGANVLTF.

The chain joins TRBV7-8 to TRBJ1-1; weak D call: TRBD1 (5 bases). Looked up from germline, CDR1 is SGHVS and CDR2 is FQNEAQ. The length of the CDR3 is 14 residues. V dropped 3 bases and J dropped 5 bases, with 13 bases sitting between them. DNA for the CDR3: TGTGCCAGCAGCTTGGCAGGGCGGCCTACTGAAGCTTTCTTT. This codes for CASSLAGRPTEAFF.

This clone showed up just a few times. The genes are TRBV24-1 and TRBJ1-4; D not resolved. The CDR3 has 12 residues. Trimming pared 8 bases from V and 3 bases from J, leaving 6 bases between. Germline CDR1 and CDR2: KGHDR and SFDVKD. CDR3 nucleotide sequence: TGTGCCACCACACAGCCTAATGAAAAACTGTTTTTT. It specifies CATTQPNEKLFF.

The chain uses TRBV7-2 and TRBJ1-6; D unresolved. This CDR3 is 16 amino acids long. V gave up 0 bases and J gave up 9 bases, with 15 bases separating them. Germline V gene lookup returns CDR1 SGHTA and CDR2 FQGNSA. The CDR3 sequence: CASSLAYGGRSSPLHF. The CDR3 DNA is TGTGCCAGCAGCTTAGCTTATGGCGGAAGGTCTTCACCCCTCCACTTT.

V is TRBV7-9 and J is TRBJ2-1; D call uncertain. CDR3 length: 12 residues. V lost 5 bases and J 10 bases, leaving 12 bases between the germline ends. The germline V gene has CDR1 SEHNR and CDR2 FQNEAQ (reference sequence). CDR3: CASSHQVVEQFF. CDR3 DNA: TGTGCCAGCAGCCACCAGGTGGTGGAGCAGTTCTTC.

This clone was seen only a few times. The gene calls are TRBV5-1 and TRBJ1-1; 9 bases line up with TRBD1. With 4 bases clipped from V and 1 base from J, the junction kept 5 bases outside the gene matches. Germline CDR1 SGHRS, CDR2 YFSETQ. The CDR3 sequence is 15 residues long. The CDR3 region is CASSVQGQGNTEAFF. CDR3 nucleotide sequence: TGCGCCAGCAGCGTACAGGGACAGGGGAACACTGAAGCTTTCTTT. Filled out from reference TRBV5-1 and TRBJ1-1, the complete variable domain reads KAGVTQTPRYLIKTRGQQVTLSCSPISGHRSVSWYQQTPGQGLQFLFEYFSETQRNKGNFPGRFSGRQFSNSRSEMNVSTLELGDSALYLCASSVQGQGNTEAFFGQGTRLTVV.

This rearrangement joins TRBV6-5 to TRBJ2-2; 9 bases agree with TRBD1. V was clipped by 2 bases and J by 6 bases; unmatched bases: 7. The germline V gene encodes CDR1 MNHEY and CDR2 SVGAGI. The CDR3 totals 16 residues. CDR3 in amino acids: CASSYAGTGISGELFF. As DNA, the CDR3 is TGTGCCAGCAGTTACGCCGGGACAGGGATCTCCGGGGAGCTGTTTTTT.

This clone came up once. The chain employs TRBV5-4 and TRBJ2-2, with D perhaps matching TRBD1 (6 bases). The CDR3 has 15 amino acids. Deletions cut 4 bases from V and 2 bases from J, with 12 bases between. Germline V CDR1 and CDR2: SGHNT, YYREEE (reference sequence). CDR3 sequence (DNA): TGTGCCAGCAGCGTGTCCGGGACAAACACCGGGGAGCTGTTTTTT. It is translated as CASSVSGTNTGELFF.

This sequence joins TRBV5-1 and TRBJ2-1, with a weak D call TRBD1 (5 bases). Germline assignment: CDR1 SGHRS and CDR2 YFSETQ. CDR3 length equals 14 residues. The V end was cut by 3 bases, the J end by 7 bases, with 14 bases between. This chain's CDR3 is CASSWGTLRNEQFF. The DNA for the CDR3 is TGCGCCAGCAGCTGGGGCACTTTGAGGAATGAGCAGTTCTTC.

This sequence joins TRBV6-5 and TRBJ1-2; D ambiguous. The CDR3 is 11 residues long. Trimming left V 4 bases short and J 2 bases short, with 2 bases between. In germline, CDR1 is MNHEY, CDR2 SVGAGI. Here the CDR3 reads CASSSNYGYTF. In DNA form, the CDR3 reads TGTGCCAGCAGTTCGAACTATGGCTACACCTTC.

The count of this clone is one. The CDR3: CASSQQEPEQYV. The CDR3 DNA reads as TGTGCCAGCAGTCAACAGGAACCCGAGCAGTACGTC. This chain uses TRBV12-3 or TRBV12-4 with TRBJ2-7; a weak D match, TRBD1 (5 bases). Trimming took 5 bases from V and 6 from J, leaving 11 bases between them. This CDR3 spans 12 amino acids.

The DNA of the CDR3 is TGTGCCAGGTTACAGGGGAATAGCAATCAGCCCCAGCATTTT. Protein sequence: CARLQGNSNQPQHF. The V call is TRBV27, the J call TRBJ1-5, with 7 nucleotides matching TRBD1. Germline V gives CDR1 MNHEY, CDR2 SMNVEV (reference sequence). This CDR3 has 14 amino acids. V lost 9 bases and J lost 0; bases outside the gene matches: 5.

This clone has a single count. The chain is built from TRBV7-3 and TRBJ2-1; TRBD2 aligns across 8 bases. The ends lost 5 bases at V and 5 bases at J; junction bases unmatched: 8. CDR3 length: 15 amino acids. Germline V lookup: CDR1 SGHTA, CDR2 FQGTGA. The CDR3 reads CASSGIAGGDNEQFF. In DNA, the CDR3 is TGTGCCAGCAGCGGAATTGCGGGGGGCGACAATGAGCAGTTCTTC.

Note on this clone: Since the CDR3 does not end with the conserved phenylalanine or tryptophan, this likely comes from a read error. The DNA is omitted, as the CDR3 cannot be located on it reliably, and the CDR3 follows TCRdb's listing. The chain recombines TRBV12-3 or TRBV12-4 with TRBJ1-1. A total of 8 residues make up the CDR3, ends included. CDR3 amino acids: CASSSSGA.

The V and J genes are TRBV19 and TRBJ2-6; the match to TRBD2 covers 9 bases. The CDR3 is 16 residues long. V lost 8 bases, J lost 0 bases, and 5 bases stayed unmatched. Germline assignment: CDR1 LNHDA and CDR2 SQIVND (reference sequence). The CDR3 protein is CASSSGVLSGANVLTF. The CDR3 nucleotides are TGTGCCAGTTCTAGCGGGGTCCTCTCTGGGGCCAACGTCCTGACTTTC.

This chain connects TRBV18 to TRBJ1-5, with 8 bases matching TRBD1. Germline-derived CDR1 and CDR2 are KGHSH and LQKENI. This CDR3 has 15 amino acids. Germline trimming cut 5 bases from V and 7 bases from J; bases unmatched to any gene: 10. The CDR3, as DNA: TGTGCCAGCTCAACCTCAGGGGGCGTAGGGCAGCCCCAGCATTTT. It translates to CASSTSGGVGQPQHF.

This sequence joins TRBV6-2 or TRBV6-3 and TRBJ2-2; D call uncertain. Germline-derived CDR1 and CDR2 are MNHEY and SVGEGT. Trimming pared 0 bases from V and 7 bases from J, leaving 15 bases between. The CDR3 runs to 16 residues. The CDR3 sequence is CASSYSRLGVVGELFF. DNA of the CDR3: TGTGCCAGCAGTTACTCGAGGCTAGGTGTGGTCGGGGAGCTGTTTTTT.